This TCR beta chain was found in a study of T cells in Graves' hyperthyroidism and ophthalmopathy (dated by TCRdb to 2018 to 2020). About the study as a whole: Peripheral blood samples were taken at the time of initial diagnosis, prior to any treatment. The roughly 100 discovery patients were randomly divided into training and test sets at a 7:3 ratio. According to the paper, TCR Vbeta CDR3 sequencing was carried out on 135 peripheral blood samples, which came from approximately 43 ophthalmopathy, around 74 hyperthyroidism and about 17 progressor patients. Thyroid tissue and blood T-cell repertoires from six Graves' hyperthyroidism patients were also compared in the study. To identify TCR V-J signatures that set the groups apart, the researchers used a discovery cohort of more than 95 patients, made up of under 45 with Graves' ophthalmopathy and about 59 with stable Graves' hyperthyroidism. After sampling, hyperthyroidism patients received methimazole starting at 30 mg daily, and ophthalmopathy patients received high-dose intravenous methylprednisolone. Prospective prediction of ophthalmopathy was tested in an independent validation cohort of some 19 hyperthyroidism patients and 17 patients who later progressed to ophthalmopathy.

What the study reported, not specific to this receptor: Blood samples also contained most of the expanded thyroid clonotypes (frequency above 0.001), which suggests that blood repertoires may reflect thyroid immune responses. Sample size was not statistically predetermined, and investigators were not blinded to group allocation. A model built on a 13 V-J signature distinguished ophthalmopathy from stable hyperthyroidism, reaching approximately 89% sensitivity and around 81% specificity in cross-validation and 80%/75% in testing. In validation, the model predicted progression to ophthalmopathy with 65% to 71% sensitivity and 72.22% specificity, a median of 6.5 months before onset.

With respect to this clonotype: It lacks a known antigen. No much larger clone exists at a distance of one base, and base qualities are not known.

TCR beta CDR3 regions were amplified from RNA transcripts. The TCR CDR3 was subjected to a first round of RT-PCR using the HTBI primer set and the Qiagen OneStep RT-PCR kit. A second multiplex PCR round built the libraries, followed by size selection and purification. Sequencing of the libraries was done on an Illumina HiSeq2000 using paired-end 100 bp reads. For the original study's pipeline: Raw data were processed with SOAPnuke, discarding reads with adapters, uncalled bases, mean Phred below 15, or no exact constant-primer or identifier match. High-quality paired reads were merged using COPE v1.2.5, and each unique nucleotide sequence was defined as a clonotype. MiTCR v1.1 was used to align clonotypes to the IMGT TRBV, TRBD and TRBJ reference segments. The analysis was restricted to V-J combinations with a frequency above 0.0001, which together covered just over 98% of the repertoires. The TCS score was defined as the ratio of F50 (clonal expansion) to E x V (chaos), calculated using BLOSUM62-based TCRdist between CDR3 peptides within each V-J. Welch's t-statistics and random forest reduced some 510 V-J features to around 14, which were used in a naive Bayes classifier (R e1071). Starting from the raw public reads, TCRdb applied fastp trimming at Q25, assembled clones with MiXCR and retained in-frame beta chains. Rows with one shared CDR3 protein collapse into an entry with the most common genes and DNA. None of the V and J calls come from the authors' own analysis; TCRdb made them. The sample yields about 200,000 distinct CDR3 sequences; around 19% were counted once. About 41% of the sample is held by the ten biggest clonotypes.

Deletion took 1 base off V and 8 bases off J, with a span of 21 bases between the germline ends. The germline V gene (reference sequence) gives CDR1 as GTSNPN and CDR2 as SVGIG. The CDR3 covers 16 residues, taking in both the cysteine and the phenylalanine. Here the CDR3 DNA is all that survives: 48 bases in frame from base 1. Stable Graves' hyperthyroidism was defined as the absence of progression to ophthalmopathy over 18 months of follow-up. Hyperthyroidism patients were aged 18 to 65 years and newly diagnosed, with disease duration of less than 2 months. Exclusion was applied to patients with uncontrolled infections, other autoimmune diseases, pregnancy or lactation. Diagnoses were established on the basis of clinical symptoms, serum thyroxine and TRAb, thyroid ultrasound, and orbital computed tomography. PBMCs were isolated from around 10 ml of fresh peripheral blood by Ficoll-Paque density gradient centrifugation. Total RNA was extracted with Trizol reagent, and quality was checked on an Agilent 2100 Bioanalyzer.

Recombination joined TRBV30 with TRBJ2-1; TRBD2 could be the D gene, as 6 bases match. The clonotype originates from a man aged 40-49 years with Graves' hyperthyroidism. The sample consisted of blood. In nucleotides, the sequence is TGTGCCTGGAGTGATCTCCCGGGAGAGGGCGGGGATGAGCAGTTCTTC. The translation is CAWSDLPGEGGDEQFF.